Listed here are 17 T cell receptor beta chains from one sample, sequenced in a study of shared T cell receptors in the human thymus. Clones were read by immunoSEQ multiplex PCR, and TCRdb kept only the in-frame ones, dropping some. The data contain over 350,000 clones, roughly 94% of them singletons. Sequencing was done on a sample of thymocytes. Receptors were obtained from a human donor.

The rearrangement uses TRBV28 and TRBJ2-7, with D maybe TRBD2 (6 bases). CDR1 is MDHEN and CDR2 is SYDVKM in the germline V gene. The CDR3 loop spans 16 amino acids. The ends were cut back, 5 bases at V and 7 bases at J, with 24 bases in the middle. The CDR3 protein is CASSPRLVPSREEQYF. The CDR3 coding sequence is TGTGCCAGCAGTCCCCGACTAGTCCCGTCGAGGGAGGAGCAGTACTTC.

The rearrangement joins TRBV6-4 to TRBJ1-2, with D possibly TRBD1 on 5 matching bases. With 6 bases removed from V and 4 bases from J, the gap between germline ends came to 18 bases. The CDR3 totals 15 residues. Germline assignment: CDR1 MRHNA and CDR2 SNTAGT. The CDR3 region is CASSSEDSGIYGYTF. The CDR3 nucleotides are TGTGCCAGCAGCAGTGAAGACTCAGGGATCTATGGCTACACCTTC.

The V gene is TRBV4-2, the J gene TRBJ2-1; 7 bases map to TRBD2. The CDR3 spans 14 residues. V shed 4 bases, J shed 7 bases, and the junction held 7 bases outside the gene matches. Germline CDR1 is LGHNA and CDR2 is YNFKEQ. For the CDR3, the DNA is TGTGCCAGCAGCCTTACTGGGGGGGGGAATGAGCAGTTCTTC. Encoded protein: CASSLTGGGNEQFF.

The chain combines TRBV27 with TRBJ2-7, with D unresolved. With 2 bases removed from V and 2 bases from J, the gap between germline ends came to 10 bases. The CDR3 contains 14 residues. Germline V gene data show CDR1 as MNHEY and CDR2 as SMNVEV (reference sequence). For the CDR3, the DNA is TGTGCCAGCAGTTTAACGCGACGGACCTACGAGCAGTACTTC. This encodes CASSLTRRTYEQYF.

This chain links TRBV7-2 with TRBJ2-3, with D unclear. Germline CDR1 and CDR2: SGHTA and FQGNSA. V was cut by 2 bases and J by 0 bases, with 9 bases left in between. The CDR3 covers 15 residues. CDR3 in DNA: TGTGCCAGCAGCTTACGGCTTTTTAGCACAGATACGCAGTATTTT. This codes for CASSLRLFSTDTQYF.

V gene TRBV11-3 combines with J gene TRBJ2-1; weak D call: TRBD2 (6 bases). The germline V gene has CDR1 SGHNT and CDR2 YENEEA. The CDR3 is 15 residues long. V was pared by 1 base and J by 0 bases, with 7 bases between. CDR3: CASSLAAGSYNEQFF. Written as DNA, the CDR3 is TGTGCCAGCAGCTTAGCAGCGGGCTCCTACAATGAGCAGTTCTTC.

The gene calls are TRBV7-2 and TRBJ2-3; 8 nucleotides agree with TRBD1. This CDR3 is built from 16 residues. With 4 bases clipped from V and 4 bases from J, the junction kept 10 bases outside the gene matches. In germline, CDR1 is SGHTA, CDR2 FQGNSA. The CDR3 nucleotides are TGTGCCAGCAGCTCCCAGGGGGCGGGACTCCCAGATACGCAGTATTTT. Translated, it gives CASSSQGAGLPDTQYF.

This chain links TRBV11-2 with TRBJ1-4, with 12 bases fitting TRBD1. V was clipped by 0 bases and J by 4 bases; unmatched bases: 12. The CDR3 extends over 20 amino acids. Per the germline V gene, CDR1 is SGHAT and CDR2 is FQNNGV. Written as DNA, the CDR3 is TGTGCCAGCAGCTTAGATGGGACAGGGGGCAAGTACAGGAATAATGAAAAACTGTTTTTT. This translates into CASSLDGTGGKYRNNEKLFF.

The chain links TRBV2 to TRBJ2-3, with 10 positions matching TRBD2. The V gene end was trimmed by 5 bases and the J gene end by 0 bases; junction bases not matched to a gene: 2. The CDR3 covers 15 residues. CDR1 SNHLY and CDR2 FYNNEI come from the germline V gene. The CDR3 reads CASSSGLASTDTQYF. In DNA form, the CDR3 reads TGTGCCAGCAGTTCGGGACTAGCGAGCACAGATACGCAGTATTTT.

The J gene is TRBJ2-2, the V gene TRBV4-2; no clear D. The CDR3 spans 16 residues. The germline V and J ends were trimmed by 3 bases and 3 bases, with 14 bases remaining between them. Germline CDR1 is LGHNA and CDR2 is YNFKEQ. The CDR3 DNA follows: TGTGCCAGCAGCCACCTCTTGGGGTTTGACACCGGGGAGCTGTTTTTT. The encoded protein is CASSHLLGFDTGELFF.

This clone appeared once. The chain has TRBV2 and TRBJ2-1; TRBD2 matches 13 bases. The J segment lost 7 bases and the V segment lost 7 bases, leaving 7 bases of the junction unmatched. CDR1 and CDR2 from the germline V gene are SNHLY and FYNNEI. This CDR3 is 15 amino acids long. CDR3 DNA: TGTGCCAGCATCCCGTGGACTAGCGGGAGAAATGAGCAGTTCTTC. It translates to CASIPWTSGRNEQFF.

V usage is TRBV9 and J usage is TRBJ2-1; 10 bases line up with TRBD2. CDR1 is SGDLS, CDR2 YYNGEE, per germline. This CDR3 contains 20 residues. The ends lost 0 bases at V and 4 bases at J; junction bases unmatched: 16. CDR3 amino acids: CASSVVPLLGLAGAYNEQFF. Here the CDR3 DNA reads TGTGCCAGCAGCGTAGTACCCCTCCTGGGGCTAGCGGGAGCTTACAATGAGCAGTTCTTC.

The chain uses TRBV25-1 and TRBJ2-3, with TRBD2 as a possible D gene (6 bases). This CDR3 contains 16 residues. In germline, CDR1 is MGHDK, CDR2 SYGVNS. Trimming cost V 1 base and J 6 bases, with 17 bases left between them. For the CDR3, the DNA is TGTGCCAGCAGTGAATGGGGGGATCCAAGGAGGGATACGCAGTATTTT. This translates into CASSEWGDPRRDTQYF.

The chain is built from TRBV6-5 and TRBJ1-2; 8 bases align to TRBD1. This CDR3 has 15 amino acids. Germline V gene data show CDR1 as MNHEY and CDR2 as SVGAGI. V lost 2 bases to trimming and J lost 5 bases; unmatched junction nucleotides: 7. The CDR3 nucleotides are TGTGCCAGCAGTTACCCTCGGACAGGGTCGTATGGCTACACCTTC. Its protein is CASSYPRTGSYGYTF.

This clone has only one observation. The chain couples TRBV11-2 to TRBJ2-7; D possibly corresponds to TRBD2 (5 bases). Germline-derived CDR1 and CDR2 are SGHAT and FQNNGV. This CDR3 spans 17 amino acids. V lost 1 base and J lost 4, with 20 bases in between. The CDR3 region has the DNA TGTGCCAGCAGCTTAGGACGAAGACGGAGGCGTAGGTACGAGCAGTACTTC. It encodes CASSLGRRRRRRYEQYF.

CDR3 in amino acids: CASSLLAGRGTGELFF. The CDR3 DNA sequence: TGCGCCAGCAGCCTGTTAGCGGGTCGTGGGACCGGGGAGCTGTTTTTT. The V gene is TRBV5-1, the J gene TRBJ2-2, with 7 bases that match TRBD2. Germline trimming cut 4 bases from V and 5 bases from J; bases unmatched to any gene: 11. From germline, CDR1 is SGHRS and CDR2 YFSETQ. The CDR3 covers 16 residues.

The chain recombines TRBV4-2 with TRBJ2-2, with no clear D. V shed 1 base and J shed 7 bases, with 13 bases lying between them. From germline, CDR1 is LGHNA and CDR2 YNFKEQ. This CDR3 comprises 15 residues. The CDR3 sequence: CASSQGDPEVGELFF. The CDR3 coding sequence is TGTGCCAGCAGCCAAGGAGACCCCGAGGTCGGGGAGCTGTTTTTT.